The 32 T cell receptor beta chains below all came from one sample that was sequenced in a study of cytomegalovirus exposure and HLA in healthy donors. The PCR contained 60 Vbeta and 13 Jbeta primers. The table came from immunoSEQ multiplex PCR; TCRdb's copy has only in-frame clones and leaves some out. The sample yields about 130,000 clones, around four fifths seen once. Sequenced material: PBMCs. The origin of the receptors is a man younger than 35 in good health and CMV-seropositive.

This clone was seen a single time. The rearrangement uses TRBV27 and TRBJ1-6; no reliable D call. This CDR3 has 14 residues. The V gene lost 5 bases and the J gene lost 13 bases, with 18 bases spanning the gap. Germline CDR1 MNHEY, CDR2 SMNVEV (reference sequence). CDR3 sequence: CASSLGSPSSPLHF. In DNA, the CDR3 is TGTGCCAGCAGTCTGGGGTCTCCTAGCTCGCCCCTCCACTTT.

This clone was observed a single time. The chain couples TRBV4-1 to TRBJ2-2; D call uncertain. Trimming took off 0 bases at V and 7 bases at J, with 12 bases between the two ends. The germline V gene has CDR1 MGHRA and CDR2 YSYEKL. The CDR3 runs to 15 residues. CDR3 DNA: TGCGCCAGCAGCCAAGAACCGATTGCAGGCGGGGAGCTGTTTTTT. Protein: CASSQEPIAGGELFF.

The chain combines TRBV7-8 with TRBJ1-3, with D possibly being TRBD1 (6 bases). This CDR3 has 14 residues. Trimming took 6 bases from V and 0 from J, leaving 9 bases between them. The germline V gene encodes CDR1 SGHVS and CDR2 FQNEAQ. CDR3 nucleotides: TGTGCCAGCAGGCGGACAGTCTCTGGAAACACCATATATTTT. Amino acids: CASRRTVSGNTIYF.

J is TRBJ1-4 and V is TRBV2; the match to TRBD1 covers 10 bases. V lost 7 bases to trimming and J lost 10 bases; unmatched junction nucleotides: 12. The V gene's germline CDR1 is SNHLY and CDR2 FYNNEI. The CDR3 runs to 15 residues. CDR3 sequence (DNA): TGTGCCAGCAATGTACACGGGACAGGGGAGCCAAAACTGTTTTTT. This encodes CASNVHGTGEPKLFF.

This clone was seen only once. The V gene is TRBV15, the J gene TRBJ2-3; D possibly corresponds to TRBD2 (5 bases). V was clipped by 0 bases and J by 0 bases, with 10 bases between them. The CDR3 is made up of 16 amino acids. Germline V lookup: CDR1 LNHNV, CDR2 YYDKDF (reference sequence). The CDR3 nucleotides are TGTGCCACCAGCAGAGATGGGAGTAGGAGCACAGATACGCAGTATTTT. This encodes CATSRDGSRSTDTQYF.

This chain uses TRBV2 with TRBJ2-5; D is ambiguous. Trimming cost V 6 bases and J 4 bases, with 15 bases left between them. Germline V gene data show CDR1 as SNHLY and CDR2 as FYNNEI. The CDR3 length is 14 residues. This CDR3 reads CASSVQSVGETQYF. The CDR3 DNA is TGTGCCAGCAGCGTACAGTCCGTGGGAGAGACCCAGTACTTC.

This chain uses TRBV13 with TRBJ1-2; 11 bases line up with TRBD1. CDR3 length equals 15 residues. V gave up 4 bases and J gave up 8 bases; unmatched junction bases: 9. Per the germline V gene, CDR1 is PRHDT and CDR2 is FYEKMQ (reference sequence). The CDR3, as DNA: TGTGCCAGCAGCTCGGGACAGGGGGAAGCGGAGGGCTACACCTTC. Amino acid sequence: CASSSGQGEAEGYTF.

The chain links TRBV5-1 to TRBJ2-7, with D possibly TRBD1 on 7 matching bases. The CDR3 has 14 residues. V shed 4 bases and J shed 5 bases, with 16 bases lying between them. The germline V gene encodes CDR1 SGHRS and CDR2 YFSETQ. The CDR3 sequence is CASSDREAYDEQYF. CDR3 coding DNA: TGCGCCAGCAGCGACAGGGAGGCGTACGACGAGCAGTACTTC.

The chain combines TRBV29-1 with TRBJ2-1; 9 nucleotides agree with TRBD2. Germline lookup yields CDR1 SQVTM and CDR2 ANQGSEA. V gave up 4 bases and J gave up 7 bases; unmatched junction bases: 5. The CDR3 has 13 amino acids. CDR3: CSVAGTSLNEQFF. CDR3 sequence (DNA): TGCAGCGTTGCTGGGACTAGCCTGAATGAGCAGTTCTTC.

Only a few counts were recorded for this clone. This chain links TRBV13 with TRBJ1-4; no firm D call. The germline V gene has CDR1 PRHDT and CDR2 FYEKMQ (reference sequence). This CDR3 has 13 residues. The V and J ends lost 5 bases and 5 bases respectively, with 9 bases between them. The chain's CDR3 is CASSPDWNEKLFF. Written as DNA, the CDR3 is TGTGCCAGCAGCCCAGACTGGAATGAAAAACTGTTTTTT.

The chain employs TRBV19 and TRBJ1-5; TRBD1 agrees at 7 bases. This CDR3 is 16 amino acids long. Germline V gene sequence: CDR1 LNHDA, CDR2 SQIVND (reference sequence). Losses at the gene ends were 3 bases for V and 5 bases for J; bases not matched to a gene: 10. The CDR3 sequence: CASSILRDSRYQPQHF. CDR3 nucleotides: TGTGCCAGTAGTATCCTCCGGGACAGTCGTTATCAGCCCCAGCATTTT.

In regard to this clone: Compared with germline, one end of the junction differs, possibly owing to a read error. The V gene is TRBV30, the J gene TRBJ1-1; the D is unclear. Looked up from germline, CDR1 is GTSNPN and CDR2 is SVGIG (reference sequence). The CDR3 has 10 amino acids. In DNA form, the CDR3 reads TGTGCCTGGAGGGGGAGTGAAGATTTCTTT. It codes for CAWRGSEDFF.

This clone was seen a few times. The V gene is TRBV9, the J gene TRBJ2-2; D is possibly TRBD1 (6 bases). CDR1 and CDR2 (germline): SGDLS, YYNGEE. V shed 3 bases and J shed 0 bases, with 21 bases lying between them. There are 19 residues in the CDR3. CDR3 sequence: CASSAMRTAPFSNTGELFF. DNA of the CDR3: TGTGCCAGCAGCGCGATGAGGACAGCCCCCTTCTCGAACACCGGGGAGCTGTTTTTT.

In its sample, this clone was seen a few times. V is TRBV7-9 and J is TRBJ1-3; no firm D call. The CDR3 runs 17 residues. Trimming pared 4 bases from V and 2 bases from J, leaving 18 bases between. Germline V gene sequence: CDR1 SEHNR, CDR2 FQNEAQ (reference sequence). The CDR3 is CASSYARLSVPGNTIYF. CDR3 DNA sequence: TGTGCCAGCAGCTACGCCCGATTGTCGGTGCCTGGAAACACCATATATTTT. The full variable domain, rest sourced from reference TRBV7-9 and TRBJ1-3, is DTGVSQNPRHKITKRGQNVTFRCDPISEHNRLYWYRQTLGQGPEFLTYFQNEAQLEKSRLLSDRFSAERPKGSFSTLEIQRTEQGDSAMYLCASSYARLSVPGNTIYFGEGSWLTVV.

This clone turned up a few times. The chain joins TRBV4-1 to TRBJ2-7; 8 bases match TRBD1. Trimming cost V 1 base and J 3 bases; bases outside gene matches: 5. Germline loops: CDR1 MGHRA, CDR2 YSYEKL. The CDR3 is 15 amino acids. The CDR3 coding sequence is TGCGCCAGCAGCCAAGGTAGAGGGACAGGCTACGAGCAGTACTTC. Encoded protein: CASSQGRGTGYEQYF.

This clone is a singleton in its sample. V is TRBV28 and J is TRBJ2-2, with D possibly being TRBD2 (5 bases). Germline V gives CDR1 MDHEN, CDR2 SYDVKM. The CDR3 spans 16 residues. Trimming left V 7 bases short and J 2 bases short, with 17 bases between. The DNA of the CDR3 is TGTGCCAGCACCCCCTACCGGGGTGAAAACACCGGGGAGCTGTTTTTT. It specifies CASTPYRGENTGELFF.

This rearrangement joins TRBV30 to TRBJ1-6, with TRBD1 as a possible D gene (6 bases). This CDR3 spans 14 amino acids. Deletions cut 5 bases from V and 7 bases from J, with 15 bases between. Germline values: CDR1 GTSNPN, CDR2 SVGIG (reference sequence). The CDR3 is CAWGIAGANSPLHF. The CDR3 DNA reads TGTGCCTGGGGGATCGCGGGGGCAAATTCACCCCTCCACTTT.

In DNA, the CDR3 is TGCGCCAGCAGAAGCGGGGGGGTTAACACCGGGGAGCTGTTTTTT. As protein: CASRSGGVNTGELFF. V is TRBV5-1 and J is TRBJ2-2; TRBD2 matches at 10 bases. Germline V lookup: CDR1 SGHRS, CDR2 YFSETQ. CDR3 length equals 15 residues. Trimming removed 5 bases from V and 2 bases from J; junction bases left unmatched: 3.

The V and J genes are TRBV9 and TRBJ1-1, with TRBD1 as a possible D gene (5 bases). V lost 0 bases and J 9 bases, leaving 9 bases between the germline ends. The length of the CDR3 is 12 residues. Germline V CDR1 and CDR2: SGDLS, YYNGEE. The CDR3 is CASSVGGGKAFF. The CDR3 region has the DNA TGTGCCAGCAGCGTAGGGGGGGGGAAAGCTTTCTTT.

The rearrangement joins TRBV10-3 to TRBJ1-1; 7 nucleotides agree with TRBD1. Germline loops: CDR1 ENHRY, CDR2 SYGVKD. The CDR3 covers 13 residues. Trimming at V came to 5 bases and at J to 5 bases, leaving 5 bases not matched to a gene. The CDR3 DNA sequence: TGTGCCATCAGTACGGACAGGAGAACTGAAGCTTTCTTT. Residues: CAISTDRRTEAFF.

The rearrangement links TRBV6-1 to TRBJ2-1; possibly TRBD1 for D (6 bases). Germline V lookup: CDR1 MNHNS, CDR2 SASEGT. The CDR3 sequence is 12 residues long. Deletions cut 7 bases from V and 9 bases from J, with 13 bases between. The CDR3 DNA reads as TGTGCCAGCACCATGGGGGCGGGTGAGCAGTTCTTC. It encodes CASTMGAGEQFF.

The V and J genes are TRBV28 and TRBJ2-1, with 9 bases lining up with TRBD2. V shed 6 bases, J shed 2 bases, and the junction held 8 bases outside the gene matches. This CDR3 comprises 16 residues. Germline V lookup: CDR1 MDHEN, CDR2 SYDVKM. Written as DNA, the CDR3 is TGTGCCAGCAGGGCGGGGGGGCCCAACACCTACAATGAGCAGTTCTTC. Protein product: CASRAGGPNTYNEQFF.

This clone was found once. The rearrangement links TRBV5-1 to TRBJ1-1, with 7 bases lining up with TRBD1. CDR1 is SGHRS, CDR2 YFSETQ, per germline. The V gene end was trimmed by 7 bases and the J gene end by 4 bases; junction bases not matched to a gene: 16. This CDR3 comprises 16 residues. CDR3 residues: CASGSQEGAEGTEAFF. CDR3 in DNA: TGCGCCAGCGGCTCCCAGGAGGGGGCCGAGGGCACTGAAGCTTTCTTT. The full variable domain, completed using reference TRBV5-1 and TRBJ1-1, is KAGVTQTPRYLIKTRGQQVTLSCSPISGHRSVSWYQQTPGQGLQFLFEYFSETQRNKGNFPGRFSGRQFSNSRSEMNVSTLELGDSALYLCASGSQEGAEGTEAFFGQGTRLTVV.

The chain joins TRBV7-8 to TRBJ1-4; TRBD1 might be the D (5 bases). The germline V gene has CDR1 SGHVS and CDR2 FQNEAQ. V dropped 2 bases and J dropped 4 bases, with 20 bases sitting between them. CDR3 length: 18 residues. CDR3 nucleotides: TGTGCCAGCAGCTTAAGGGGACTAGAGACAGAGTTTAATGAAAAACTGTTTTTT. Its protein is CASSLRGLETEFNEKLFF.

The rearrangement joins TRBV15 to TRBJ2-7, with TRBD2 matching 8 bases. The ends lost 4 bases at V and 1 base at J; junction bases unmatched: 6. Germline CDR1 LNHNV, CDR2 YYDKDF (reference sequence). This CDR3 has 15 amino acids. The chain's CDR3 is CATSKPTSGSYEQYF. The CDR3 nucleotides are TGTGCCACCAGCAAACCTACTAGCGGTTCCTACGAGCAGTACTTC.

The V gene is TRBV5-4, the J gene TRBJ2-3, with 7 bases identical to TRBD1. The CDR3 covers 15 residues. Germline V CDR1 and CDR2: SGHNT, YYREEE (reference sequence). V shed 4 bases and J 2 bases; nucleotides not matched to a gene: 7. The CDR3 here is CASSRSGQVTDTQYF. CDR3 bases: TGTGCCAGCAGCCGATCCGGACAGGTCACAGATACGCAGTATTTT.

Note on this clone: The germline gene is not matched at one end of the junction; a read error may be the cause. This rearrangement joins TRBV30 to TRBJ2-1; 7 bases map to TRBD1. The CDR3 runs to 16 residues. Germline-derived CDR1 and CDR2 are GTSNPN and SVGIG (reference sequence). The CDR3 is CAWGVSWQGEYNEQFF. The CDR3 DNA reads as TGTGCCTGGGGTGTTTCATGGCAGGGGGAGTACAATGAGCAGTTCTTC.

This chain connects TRBV27 to TRBJ2-1; D remains unclear. Germline CDR1 reads MNHEY; CDR2 reads SMNVEV (reference sequence). Between the trimmed V and J ends, which lost 3 bases and 3 bases, there was a span of 12 bases. CDR3 size: 15 residues. CDR3: CASSFETHSYNEQFF. CDR3 nucleotides: TGTGCCAGCAGTTTCGAGACACATAGCTACAATGAGCAGTTCTTC.

The chain uses TRBV5-5 and TRBJ2-5; D call uncertain. This CDR3 is 14 amino acids long. Per the germline V gene, CDR1 is SGHKS and CDR2 is YYEKEE (reference sequence). Between the trimmed V and J ends, which lost 1 base and 1 base, there was a span of 8 bases. CDR3 protein: CASSLWAGQETQYF. Written as DNA, the CDR3 is TGTGCCAGCAGCTTGTGGGCAGGCCAAGAGACCCAGTACTTC.

On this clone itself: The same CDR3 arises from other DNA sequences in this sample as well. The CDR3 DNA reads TGTGCCAGTAGTACCGGAGGGTCCACTGAAGCTTTCTTT. The encoded protein is CASSTGGSTEAFF. V usage is TRBV19 and J usage is TRBJ1-1; D remains unclear. V lost 4 bases, J lost 4 bases, and 10 bases lay in between. Per the germline V gene, CDR1 is LNHDA and CDR2 is SQIVND (reference sequence). The CDR3 sequence is 13 residues long.

V is TRBV7-9 and J is TRBJ1-2; 9 bases match TRBD1. V dropped 5 bases and J dropped 8; count of bases not matched to a gene: 6. CDR1 SEHNR and CDR2 FQNEAQ come from the germline V gene (reference sequence). The CDR3 runs to 13 residues. The CDR3 region is CASSKGQGSGYTF. CDR3 nucleotides: TGTGCCAGCAGCAAGGGACAGGGTAGCGGCTACACCTTC. The full variable domain, with the rest looked up from reference TRBV7-9 and TRBJ1-2, is DTGVSQNPRHKITKRGQNVTFRCDPISEHNRLYWYRQTLGQGPEFLTYFQNEAQLEKSRLLSDRFSAERPKGSFSTLEIQRTEQGDSAMYLCASSKGQGSGYTFGSGTRLTVV.

V and J are TRBV28 and TRBJ2-1; TRBD2 matches at 11 bases. Per germline, CDR1 MDHEN and CDR2 SYDVKM. The CDR3 contains 20 residues. J lost 1 base, V lost 4 bases, and 15 bases had no gene match. The DNA for the CDR3 is TGTGCCAGCAGTTCCGTATTAGCGGGGGGGCATGAAATTTCCTACAATGAGCAGTTCTTC. It translates to CASSSVLAGGHEISYNEQFF.